This is a list of T cell receptor beta chains from one sample in a study of cytomegalovirus exposure and HLA in healthy donors. Generated by immunoSEQ multiplex PCR, the TCRdb table keeps only in-frame clones and is missing some. The sample has about 140,000 clones, roughly 88% seen once. Specimen: PBMCs. These TCRs come from a woman aged 40 to 50 in good health and CMV-seronegative. Each CDR3 is given with its conserved first and last residue. Each record gives: J gene, clone size, D gene, V gene, CDR3 length, CDR3 protein, CDR3 DNA. The D gene is left open where the match is weak. Size is stated for part of the rows, as once, few or many counts, or as a class when the clone is expanded.

J: TRBJ2-1
size: once
D: .
V: TRBV7-8
length: 17
CDR3: CASRDIRSSLEPSEQFF
DNA: TGTGCCAGCAGGGATATTAGGTCTAGCCTCGAACCATCTGAGCAGTTCTTC

J: TRBJ1-5
size: few
D: TRBD1
V: TRBV19
length: 17
CDR3: CASSGQGARVGNQPQHF
DNA: TGTGCCAGTAGTGGACAGGGGGCGAGGGTTGGCAATCAGCCCCAGCATTTT

J: TRBJ1-4
size: .
D: .
V: TRBV29-1
length: 12
CDR3: CSVEGGDEKLFF
DNA: TGCAGCGTTGAGGGGGGAGATGAAAAACTGTTTTTT

J: TRBJ2-7
size: .
D: TRBD1
V: TRBV15
length: 14
CDR3: CATSRDPGQGALDF
DNA: TGTGCCACCAGCAGAGATCCGGGACAGGGGGCTTTGGACTTC

J: TRBJ2-7
size: .
D: .
V: TRBV19
length: 15
CDR3: CASSIAPIHTNEQYF
DNA: TGTGCCAGTAGTATAGCACCGATACACACTAACGAGCAGTACTTC

J: TRBJ2-3
size: .
D: TRBD2
V: TRBV7-2
length: 17
CDR3: CASSLAGAGVVTDTQYF
DNA: TGTGCCAGCAGCTTAGCCGGAGCGGGAGTTGTCACAGATACGCAGTATTTT

J: TRBJ2-1
size: once
D: TRBD1
V: TRBV28
length: 14
CDR3: CASPGTGEYNEQFF
DNA: TGTGCCAGCCCCGGGACAGGGGAATACAATGAGCAGTTCTTC

J: TRBJ2-3
size: .
D: .
V: TRBV7-8
length: 14
CDR3: CASSKGQRPDTQYF
DNA: TGTGCCAGCAGCAAGGGACAACGTCCAGATACGCAGTATTTT

J: TRBJ1-1
size: .
D: .
V: TRBV6-5
length: 16
CDR3: CASSYVGGRVGLEAFF
DNA: TGTGCCAGCAGTTACGTCGGGGGGCGCGTCGGCCTTGAAGCTTTCTTT

J: TRBJ2-5
size: .
D: TRBD1
V: TRBV11-3
length: 14
CDR3: CASSDQQGAGAQYF
DNA: TGTGCCAGCAGCGACCAACAGGGGGCTGGGGCCCAGTACTTC

J: TRBJ2-3
size: .
D: TRBD2
V: TRBV27
length: 16
CDR3: CASSPLAGGLTDTQYF
DNA: TGTGCCAGCAGCCCACTAGCGGGAGGCCTCACAGATACGCAGTATTTT

J: TRBJ2-2
size: .
D: TRBD1
V: TRBV27
length: 13
CDR3: CASSYQTGRPLFF
DNA: TGTGCCAGCAGTTATCAGACAGGGCGCCCGCTGTTTTTT

J: TRBJ2-1
size: .
D: .
V: TRBV2
length: 14
CDR3: CASSVQGWDNEQFF
DNA: TGTGCCAGCAGTGTCCAGGGGTGGGACAATGAGCAGTTCTTC

J: TRBJ1-4
size: .
D: TRBD1
V: TRBV4-2
length: 14
CDR3: CASSQGDRAEKLFF
DNA: TGTGCCAGCAGCCAAGGGGACAGGGCGGAAAAACTGTTTTTT

J: TRBJ1-1
size: .
D: .
V: TRBV7-9
length: 15
CDR3: CASSLPREGSTEAFF
DNA: TGTGCCAGCAGCTTACCCCGGGAGGGGAGCACTGAAGCTTTCTTT

J: TRBJ2-1
size: .
D: .
V: TRBV11-3
length: 14
CDR3: CASSLGARVYEQFF
DNA: TGTGCCAGCAGCTTAGGAGCTCGCGTATATGAGCAGTTCTTC

J: TRBJ2-7
size: .
D: TRBD1
V: TRBV10-2
length: 14
CDR3: CASRTGTATYEQYF
DNA: TGCGCCAGCAGGACCGGGACAGCAACCTACGAGCAGTACTTC

J: TRBJ1-2
size: once
D: .
V: TRBV19
length: 13
CDR3: CASSRNREDGYTF
DNA: TGTGCCAGTAGTCGTAACCGGGAGGATGGCTACACCTTC

J: TRBJ2-7
size: .
D: TRBD2
V: TRBV7-2
length: 17
CDR3: CASSLSYRLAGDYEQYF
DNA: TGTGCCAGCAGCTTATCCTATCGTCTAGCGGGAGACTACGAGCAGTACTTC

J: TRBJ2-5
size: .
D: TRBD2
V: TRBV6-5
length: 12
CDR3: CASSSSGETQYF
DNA: TGTGCCAGCAGTTCTAGCGGAGAGACCCAGTACTTC

J: TRBJ2-5
size: .
D: .
V: TRBV6-5
length: 15
CDR3: CASAMGQPYQETQYF
DNA: TGTGCCAGCGCGATGGGGCAGCCGTACCAAGAGACCCAGTACTTC

J: TRBJ1-1
size: .
D: TRBD1
V: TRBV6-6
length: 14
CDR3: CASSHTGAGTEAFF
DNA: TGTGCCAGCAGTCATACAGGGGCAGGCACTGAAGCTTTCTTT

J: TRBJ2-7
size: .
D: TRBD2
V: TRBV7-9
length: 15
CDR3: CSSSSTSGKGYEQYF
DNA: TGTTCCAGCAGCTCGACTAGCGGGAAGGGGTACGAGCAGTACTTC

J: TRBJ1-2
size: .
D: TRBD1
V: TRBV28
length: 12
CDR3: CASRETGYGYTF
DNA: TGTGCCAGCCGAGAGACAGGGTATGGCTACACCTTC

J: TRBJ1-2
size: .
D: TRBD1
V: TRBV5-4
length: 12
CDR3: CASHRGNYGYTF
DNA: TGTGCCAGCCACAGGGGAAACTATGGCTACACCTTC

J: TRBJ2-5
size: once
D: TRBD2
V: TRBV5-4
length: 14
CDR3: CASSYSGSVETQYF
DNA: TGTGCCAGCAGCTATAGCGGGTCTGTCGAGACCCAGTACTTC

J: TRBJ1-1
size: .
D: .
V: TRBV28
length: 12
CDR3: CASSLETSRAFF
DNA: TGTGCCAGCAGTTTAGAGACATCCAGGGCTTTCTTT

J: TRBJ2-5
size: few
D: .
V: TRBV19
length: 15
CDR3: CASSNRRSGRETQYF
DNA: TGTGCCAGTAGTAACCGACGCAGCGGCCGAGAGACCCAGTACTTC

J: TRBJ2-5
size: .
D: TRBD1
V: TRBV28
length: 16
CDR3: CASSLGAGGIQETQYF
DNA: TGTGCCAGCAGTTTAGGGGCAGGGGGAATCCAAGAGACCCAGTACTTC